Given below is one TCR beta chain in context. Its antigen is not identified. For the second PCR, which ran for about 7 to 11 cycles, a sample-barcoded 5' primer and a J-beta primer mix were used. MiXCR, run by TCRdb on the 5' RACE reads, gives a single entry per CDR3 protein. The repertoire has approximately 1.5 million distinct CDR3 sequences, around 36% of them found once; the top ten carry approximately 11%. Donors each provided roughly 10 milliliters of peripheral blood. The data were taken from a study of blood T cells in healthy people across ages. Overall study results and limits: A roughly linear fall in TCR beta diversity per million T cells was seen with increasing age. Diversity estimates drawn from one million T cells were deemed underestimates.

CDR3 length equals 15 residues. V was trimmed by 5 bases and J by 3 bases, leaving 16 bases between them. The germline CDR1 and CDR2 sequences are SGHTA and FQGNSA. The receptor was derived from a woman aged 30 to 39 in good health. The rearrangement links TRBV7-2 to TRBJ1-1; TRBD1 is a possible D gene (6 bases). Source material: blood. The CDR3 reads CASSTPRGGYTEAFF. In DNA, the CDR3 is TGTGCCAGCAGCACCCCGAGGGGGGGATACACTGAAGCTTTCTTT.